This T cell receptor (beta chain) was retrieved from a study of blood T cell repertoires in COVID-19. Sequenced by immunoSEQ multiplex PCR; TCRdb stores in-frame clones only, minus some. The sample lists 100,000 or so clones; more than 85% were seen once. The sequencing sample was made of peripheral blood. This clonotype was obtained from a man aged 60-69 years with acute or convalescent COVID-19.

CDR3 amino acids: CASSQERGNEKLFF. The CDR3 DNA reads as TGTGCCAGCAGCCAAGAACGGGGGAATGAAAAACTGTTTTTT. The V and J genes are TRBV3-1 (or the pseudogene TRBV3-2) and TRBJ1-4; a weak D match, TRBD1 (5 bases). Germline CDR1 LGHDT, CDR2 YNNKEL (reference sequence). V was trimmed by 0 bases and J by 5 bases, leaving 7 bases between them. CDR3 length: 14 residues.